The clone carrying this T cell receptor (beta chain) appeared a few times. Germline values: CDR1 LGHNA, CDR2 YSLEER. Trimming stripped 0 bases from V and 5 bases from J, with 14 bases between. CDR3 length equals 16 residues. At deep level, the assay was performed. Repertoires were generated with immunoSEQ multiplex PCR, while TCRdb's copy carries only in-frame clones and drops some. The table shows about 1 million clones, with 65% to 75% occurring only once. Memory CD4+ cells were the fraction left after CD45RA+ naive selection. The sample is drawn from a study of shared clonotypes between healthy human individuals.

The chain uses TRBV4-3 and TRBJ1-5; D is unclear. This sequence was found in a man younger than 35 in good health. The sequenced sample consisted of memory CD4+ T cells sorted from blood. Subset defined: CD45RA-negative fraction. The CDR3 nucleotides are TGCGCCAGCAGCCAAGAGTACGGCGACTCTTATCAGCCCCAGCATTTT. Translated: CASSQEYGDSYQPQHF.